The 19 T cell receptor beta chains in this list originate from one sample, sequenced in a study of T cells in Graves' hyperthyroidism and ophthalmopathy. What was amplified from RNA transcripts were TCR beta CDR3 regions. The HTBI primer set drove a first-round RT-PCR of the TCR CDR3. In TCRdb, the multiplex PCR reads were re-called with MiXCR into one record per CDR3 protein. The repertoire holds 300,000 or so distinct CDR3 sequences, with 21% as singletons. The sequenced sample consisted of blood. The receptor set was obtained from a woman between 50 and 59 years old with Graves' hyperthyroidism.

This clonotype was counted between two and nine times. CDR3 loop: CSARDQPGQATLHF. The CDR3 DNA sequence: TGCAGTGCTAGAGATCAACCGGGACAGGCAACCCTCCACTTT. The chain carries TRBV20-1 and TRBJ1-6; 8 nucleotides align to TRBD1. V trimming: 0 bases; J trimming: 14 bases; junction bases outside the gene matches: 9. From germline, CDR1 is DFQATT and CDR2 SNEGSKA (reference sequence). This CDR3 is built from 14 residues.

There are a few counts of this clonotype. This chain uses TRBV18 with TRBJ2-7; 7 bases are a match to TRBD1. This CDR3 is built from 16 residues. J was trimmed by 1 base and V by 3 bases; bases with no gene match: 9. Germline CDR1 reads KGHSH; CDR2 reads LQKENI. The CDR3 protein is CASSPPGQSGSYEQYF. The CDR3 bases are TGTGCCAGCTCACCCCCGGGACAGTCAGGGTCCTACGAGCAGTACTTC.

This clonotype was detected ten times or more. The chain's CDR3 is CSARGWAGSSYNEQFF. The CDR3 coding sequence is TGCAGTGCTAGAGGGTGGGCGGGAAGCTCCTACAATGAGCAGTTCTTC. This sequence joins TRBV20-1 and TRBJ2-1; the D gene is possibly TRBD2 (6 bases). The CDR3 is 16 amino acids. CDR1 is DFQATT and CDR2 is SNEGSKA in the germline V gene (reference sequence). Trimming pared 1 base from V and 0 bases from J, leaving 13 bases between.

The V gene is TRBV12-3 or TRBV12-4, the J gene TRBJ2-1; 14 positions match TRBD2. After removal of 6 bases from V and 6 bases from J, the junction contained 4 bases not matched to a gene. The CDR3 length is 15 residues. The CDR3 loop reads CASRPTSGRGNEQFF. CDR3 sequence (DNA): TGTGCCAGCAGACCGACTAGCGGGAGGGGCAATGAGCAGTTCTTC.

V and J are TRBV18 and TRBJ2-4; 7 nucleotides align to TRBD1. The CDR3 totals 16 residues. Per the germline V gene, CDR1 is KGHSH and CDR2 is LQKENI. The V and J ends lost 5 bases and 0 bases, in that order; junction bases with no gene match: 7. CDR3 amino acids: CASSSGQSVAKNIQYF. The CDR3 DNA is TGTGCCAGCTCATCGGGACAGTCTGTAGCCAAAAACATTCAGTACTTC.

This clonotype was counted a single time. The gene calls are TRBV2 and TRBJ1-1; TRBD1 might be the D (5 bases). Trimming took off 5 bases at V and 7 bases at J, with 17 bases between the two ends. The length of the CDR3 is 14 residues. Germline V gives CDR1 SNHLY, CDR2 FYNNEI. CDR3 sequence (DNA): TGTGCCAGCAGTTACTCGAGCAGGGTCTATGAAGCTTTCTTT. This gives the protein CASSYSSRVYEAFF. Based on the CDR3 plus reference TRBV2 and TRBJ1-1, the full variable domain is EPEVTQTPSHQVTQMGQEVILRCVPISNHLYFYWYRQILGQKVEFLVSFYNNEISEKSEIFDDQFSVERPDGSNFTLKIRSTKLEDSAMYFCASSYSSRVYEAFFGQGTRLTVV.

This clonotype was observed many times. The chain is built from TRBV13 and TRBJ2-1; possible D gene TRBD2, 5 bases. The CDR3 is made up of 13 amino acids. V was clipped by 0 bases and J by 10 bases, with 10 bases between them. Germline V CDR1 and CDR2: PRHDT, FYEKMQ (reference sequence). The CDR3: CASSLGLTREQFF. The CDR3 coding sequence is TGTGCCAGCAGCTTAGGACTAACTAGGGAGCAGTTCTTC.

This clonotype was seen repeatedly, ten times or more. V is TRBV3-1 and J is TRBJ2-2; weak D call: TRBD1 (5 bases). The CDR3 is made up of 17 amino acids. Germline CDR1 is LGHDT and CDR2 is YNNKEL (reference sequence). Trimming took off 0 bases at V and 6 bases at J, with 17 bases between the two ends. This CDR3 is CASSQDKGHLEAGELFF. For the CDR3, the DNA is TGTGCCAGCAGCCAAGATAAGGGGCATCTGGAAGCCGGGGAGCTGTTTTTT.

V is TRBV4-1 and J is TRBJ2-7; a weak D match, TRBD1 (6 bases). CDR3 length: 18 residues. V was shortened by 1 base and J by 0 bases, with 19 bases between the two germline ends. Per germline, CDR1 MGHRA and CDR2 YSYEKL. This CDR3 reads CASSQVFQGPKSSYEQYF. The CDR3 DNA reads as TGCGCCAGCAGCCAAGTGTTTCAGGGGCCAAAGTCCTCCTACGAGCAGTACTTC.

This clonotype showed up just a few times. This CDR3 reads CSATSTSYEQYF. The CDR3 nucleotides are TGCAGTGCTACTAGCACAAGCTACGAGCAGTACTTC. The V call is TRBV20-1, the J call TRBJ2-7, with D perhaps matching TRBD2 (5 bases). Looked up from germline, CDR1 is DFQATT and CDR2 is SNEGSKA (reference sequence). The ends were cut back, 4 bases at V and 3 bases at J, with 10 bases in the middle. This CDR3 region has 12 residues.

At least ten counts were recorded for this clonotype. The chain joins TRBV5-1 to TRBJ1-2, with D tentatively TRBD1 (5 bases). The CDR3 loop spans 16 amino acids. V lost 3 bases, J lost 7 bases, and 22 bases lay in between. Germline values: CDR1 SGHRS, CDR2 YFSETQ. This CDR3 is CASSWNIQSRQGGYTF. CDR3 nucleotides: TGCGCCAGCAGCTGGAATATACAGTCTCGGCAGGGTGGCTACACCTTC.

The J gene is TRBJ1-1, the V gene TRBV28; D is undetermined. Trimming took 7 bases from V and 4 from J, leaving 16 bases between them. Germline V lookup: CDR1 MDHEN, CDR2 SYDVKM. The CDR3 runs to 14 residues. In DNA form, the CDR3 reads TGTGCCAGCAATCCTTCCCGGCGGGGCACTGAAGCTTTCTTT. Translating gives CASNPSRRGTEAFF.

As concerns this clonotype: A much larger clonotype is one base distant, so this may be a read error. This sequence joins TRBV6-1 and TRBJ1-2, with a tentative D call TRBD1 (5 bases). CDR1 and CDR2 (germline): MNHNS, SASEGT. Trimming stripped 7 bases from V and 5 bases from J, with 20 bases between. The CDR3 extends over 15 amino acids. CDR3 bases: TGTGCCAGCATTCCTGACATTGACAGTTTTTATGGCTACACCTTC. Protein product: CASIPDIDSFYGYTF.

This clonotype was observed many times. V gene TRBV12-3 or TRBV12-4 combines with J gene TRBJ1-2; D uncertain. The V and J ends lost 0 bases and 2 bases respectively, with 4 bases between them. The CDR3 is made up of 13 amino acids. In DNA, the CDR3 is TGTGCCAGCAGTTTAGCGGGGAACTATGGCTACACCTTC. Translation gives CASSLAGNYGYTF.

This chain joins TRBV7-2 and TRBJ1-5, with a possible D match to TRBD1 (5 bases). The CDR3 runs to 15 residues. CDR1 SGHTA and CDR2 FQGNSA come from the germline V gene. V lost 1 base and J lost 6, with 13 bases in between. The CDR3 reads CASSLGQGMVQPQHF. The CDR3 DNA sequence: TGTGCCAGCAGCTTAGGGCAGGGCATGGTTCAGCCCCAGCATTTT.

At least ten counts were recorded for this clonotype. The chain has TRBV12-5 and TRBJ1-1, with D uncertain. The CDR3 contains 14 residues. Per germline, CDR1 LGHNT and CDR2 FRNRAP. V gave up 6 bases and J gave up 3 bases, with 14 bases separating them. The CDR3 region is CASGTGRPDTEAFF. The CDR3 DNA reads as TGTGCTAGTGGCACGGGGAGGCCGGACACTGAAGCTTTCTTT.

This clonotype showed up many times. V usage is TRBV2 and J usage is TRBJ1-5; unclear D gene. V dropped 6 bases and J dropped 0 bases, with 12 bases sitting between them. The germline V gene has CDR1 SNHLY and CDR2 FYNNEI. The CDR3 totals 15 residues. The CDR3 reads CASSGEEYSNQPQHF. CDR3 bases: TGTGCCAGCAGCGGTGAGGAATATAGCAATCAGCCCCAGCATTTT.

This clonotype was counted many times. The chain is built from TRBV3-1 and TRBJ1-2; 10 nucleotides line up with TRBD1. Germline loops: CDR1 LGHDT, CDR2 YNNKEL (reference sequence). The CDR3 totals 15 residues. Trimming at V came to 2 bases and at J to 5 bases, leaving 5 bases not matched to a gene. The CDR3 nucleotides read TGTGCCAGCAGCCAACCCCGGACAGGGGGATATGGCTACACCTTC. Its protein is CASSQPRTGGYGYTF.

This chain uses TRBV5-1 with TRBJ2-2; tentatively, D is TRBD2 (6 bases). V was clipped by 3 bases and J by 6 bases, with 12 bases between them. CDR3 size: 14 residues. Germline CDR1 SGHRS, CDR2 YFSETQ. CDR3 sequence: CASSYNGGAGELFF. The DNA of the CDR3 is TGCGCCAGCAGCTATAACGGCGGGGCCGGGGAGCTGTTTTTT.